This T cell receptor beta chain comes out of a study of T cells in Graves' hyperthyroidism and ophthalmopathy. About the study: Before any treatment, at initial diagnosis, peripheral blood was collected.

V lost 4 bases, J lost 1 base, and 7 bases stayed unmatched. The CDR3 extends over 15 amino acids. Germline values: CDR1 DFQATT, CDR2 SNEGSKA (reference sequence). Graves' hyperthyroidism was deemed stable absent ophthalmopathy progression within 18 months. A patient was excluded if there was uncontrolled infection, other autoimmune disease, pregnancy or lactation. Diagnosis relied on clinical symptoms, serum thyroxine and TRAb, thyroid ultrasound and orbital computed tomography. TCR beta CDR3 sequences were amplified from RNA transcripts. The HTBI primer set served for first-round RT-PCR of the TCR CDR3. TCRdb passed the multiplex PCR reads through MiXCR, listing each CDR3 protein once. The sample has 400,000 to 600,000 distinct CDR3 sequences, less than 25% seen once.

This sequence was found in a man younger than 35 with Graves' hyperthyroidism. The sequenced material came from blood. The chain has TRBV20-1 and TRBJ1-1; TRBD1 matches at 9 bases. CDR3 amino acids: CSAKDRGGGNTEAFF. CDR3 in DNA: TGCAGTGCTAAGGACAGGGGAGGGGGGAACACTGAAGCTTTCTTT.